Listed below are T cell receptor beta chains from one sample, sequenced in a study of human T cells and chemical hapten exposure. TCRdb redid the calling of the RACE reads with MiXCR, one entry per CDR3 protein. The repertoire includes some 250,000 distinct CDR3 sequences, just under 8% of them detected once, and about 1.1% sits in the top ten. Sample: whole blood, taken in connection with sensitization to the hapten diphenylcyclopropenone (DPC). These receptors were taken from a man in his late teens or twenties with alopecia areata. Some clones in this sample may be carry-over from other donors' samples. Both conserved end residues are part of each CDR3. The D gene is left open where the match is weak. Rows give clone size only sometimes, using once, few, many, or a class for an expanded clone.

>TRBJ2-6|TRBD1|-|17|TRBV2
CASSETGGLSGANVLTF
TGTGCCAGCAGTGAGACAGGGGGCCTTTCTGGGGCCAACGTCCTGACTTTC
>TRBJ1-6|-|-|15|TRBV5-1
CASSSRVAQGSPLHF
TGCGCCAGCAGCTCCCGGGTCGCCCAAGGATCACCCCTCCACTTT
>TRBJ2-7|-|many|14|TRBV27
CASSETRLSYEQYF
TGTGCCAGCAGTGAAACTCGCCTTTCCTACGAGCAGTACTTC
>TRBJ2-4|-|many|13|TRBV5-6
CASSPGQRNIQYF
TGTGCCAGCAGCCCCGGACAGAGAAACATTCAGTACTTC
>TRBJ2-2|TRBD1|few|17|TRBV18
CASSPPGTVQNTGELFF
TGTGCCAGCTCACCCCCCGGGACAGTCCAAAACACCGGGGAGCTGTTTTTT
>TRBJ1-4|-|many|14|TRBV9
CASSPGLANEKLFF
TGTGCCAGCAGCCCAGGGCTTGCTAATGAAAAACTGTTTTTT
>TRBJ2-1|TRBD1|-|14|TRBV12-3/TRBV12-4
CASSWGTGIHEQFF
TGTGCCAGCAGTTGGGGGACAGGGATCCATGAGCAGTTCTTC
>TRBJ2-3|TRBD1|few|13|TRBV12-5
CASGWMDRNTQYF
TGTGCTAGTGGTTGGATGGACAGGAATACGCAGTATTTT
>TRBJ1-1|-|few|14|TRBV9
CASSVVQQNTEAFF
TGTGCCAGCAGCGTAGTACAGCAGAACACTGAAGCTTTCTTT
>TRBJ1-4|-|-|12|TRBV5-1
CASSVDGEKLFF
TGCGCCAGCAGCGTAGACGGAGAAAAACTGTTTTTT
>TRBJ2-7|-|few|15|TRBV4-3
CASSQSRVTGYEQYF
TGCGCCAGCAGCCAGAGCAGGGTCACGGGATACGAGCAGTACTTC
>TRBJ1-1|-|many|13|TRBV6-2/TRBV6-3
CASRRTQGTQAFF
TGTGCCAGCAGACGGACCCAGGGGACCCAAGCTTTCTTT
>TRBJ2-3|TRBD2|few|16|TRBV7-2
CASSLAGLAIPDTQYF
TGTGCCAGCAGCTTAGCGGGACTAGCGATTCCGGATACGCAGTATTTT
>TRBJ2-5|-|many|12|TRBV29-1
CSVGHGQETQYF
TGCAGCGTTGGCCACGGGCAAGAGACCCAGTACTTC
>TRBJ2-1|TRBD2|few|16|TRBV29-1
CSVDPNRGGPYNEQFF
TGCAGCGTTGACCCCAACCGGGGGGGCCCGTACAATGAGCAGTTCTTC
>TRBJ1-5|-|few|11|TRBV12-3/TRBV12-4
CASSSVEPQHF
TGTGCCAGCAGTTCCGTCGAGCCCCAGCATTTT
>TRBJ1-5|TRBD1|-|15|TRBV6-6
CASSPGQGGGQPQHF
TGTGCCAGCAGTCCCGGACAGGGCGGCGGTCAGCCCCAGCATTTT
>TRBJ2-1|-|few|16|TRBV6-5
CASSTSRIFRAEKQFF
TGTGCCAGCAGCACCTCCCGGATATTCAGGGCAGAGAAGCAGTTCTTC
>TRBJ2-2|-|few|15|TRBV4-1
CASSQRGLNTGELFF
TGCGCCAGCAGCCAGAGGGGCCTGAACACCGGGGAGCTGTTTTTT
>TRBJ2-3|TRBD1|many|16|TRBV7-8
CASSLVDRALADTQYF
TGTGCCAGCAGCTTAGTAGACAGGGCCCTGGCAGATACGCAGTATTTT
>TRBJ1-2|-|many|12|TRBV29-1
CSAIHRDDGYTF
TGCAGCGCTATACACAGGGATGATGGCTACACCTTC
>TRBJ2-7|-|few|13|TRBV12-3/TRBV12-4
CASSGRVSYEQYF
TGTGCCAGCAGTGGCCGCGTATCCTACGAGCAGTACTTC
>TRBJ1-2|-|few|16|TRBV28
CAGSLSTVRSGYGYTF
TGTGCCGGCAGTTTATCCACAGTACGGAGCGGCTATGGCTACACCTTC
>TRBJ1-3|-|-|14|TRBV7-9
CASRGTASGNTIYF
TGTGCCAGCAGAGGGACGGCCTCTGGAAACACCATATATTTT
>TRBJ2-1|-|-|14|TRBV20-1
CSARVRLTYNEQFF
TGCAGTGCTAGAGTCAGACTTACCTACAATGAGCAGTTCTTC
>TRBJ2-2|-|few|12|TRBV29-1
CSVGSNSGELFF
TGCAGCGTCGGGTCCAACAGTGGGGAGCTGTTTTTT
>TRBJ2-5|TRBD2|few|15|TRBV6-5
CASSPSGGWRETQYF
TGTGCCAGCAGTCCTTCCGGGGGGTGGCGCGAGACCCAGTACTTC
>TRBJ2-7|-|many|15|TRBV7-2
CASSLVARNSYEQYF
TGTGCCAGCAGCTTAGTGGCTCGAAATTCCTACGAGCAGTACTTC
>TRBJ1-4|-|few|15|TRBV7-8
CASGPSRGRNEKLFF
TGTGCCAGCGGTCCCTCCCGAGGGCGGAATGAAAAACTGTTTTTT
>TRBJ2-7|-|few|15|TRBV4-2
CASSQFRSSPYEQYF
TGTGCCAGCAGCCAATTCCGGAGTAGCCCCTACGAGCAGTACTTC
>TRBJ1-5|-|-|13|TRBV7-3
CASSSGFNQPQHF
TGTGCCAGCAGCTCGGGGTTTAATCAGCCCCAGCATTTT
>TRBJ2-2|-|many|12|TRBV3-1
CASRLNTGELFF
TGTGCCAGCCGCCTGAACACCGGGGAGCTGTTTTTT
>TRBJ1-1|TRBD1|-|15|TRBV6-5
CASRSSGTANTEASF
TGTGCCAGCAGGAGCTCCGGGACAGCGAACACTGAAGCTTCCTTT
>TRBJ2-1|TRBD1|-|15|TRBV20-1
CSARAGTGFYNEQFF
TGCAGTGCTAGAGCAGGGACAGGCTTCTACAATGAGCAGTTCTTC
>TRBJ2-3|TRBD2|many|15|TRBV27
CASSLWRGIGDTQYF
TGTGCCAGCAGTTTGTGGCGGGGGATCGGAGATACGCAGTATTTT
>TRBJ1-1|-|many|13|TRBV7-9
CASSLIMNTEAFF
TGTGCCAGCAGCCTAATTATGAACACTGAAGCTTTCTTT